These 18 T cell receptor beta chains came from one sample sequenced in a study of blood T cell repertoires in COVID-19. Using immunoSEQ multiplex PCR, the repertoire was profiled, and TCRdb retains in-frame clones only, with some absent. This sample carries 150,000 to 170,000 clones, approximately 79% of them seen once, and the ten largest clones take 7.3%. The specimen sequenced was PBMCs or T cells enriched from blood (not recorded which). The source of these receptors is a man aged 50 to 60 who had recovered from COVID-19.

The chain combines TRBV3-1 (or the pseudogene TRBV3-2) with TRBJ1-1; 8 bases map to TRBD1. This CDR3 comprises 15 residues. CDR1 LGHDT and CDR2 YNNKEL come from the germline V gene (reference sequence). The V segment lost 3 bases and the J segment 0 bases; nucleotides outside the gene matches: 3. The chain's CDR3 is CASSHGQGMNTEAFF. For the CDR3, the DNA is TGTGCCAGCAGCCATGGACAGGGAATGAACACTGAAGCTTTCTTT.

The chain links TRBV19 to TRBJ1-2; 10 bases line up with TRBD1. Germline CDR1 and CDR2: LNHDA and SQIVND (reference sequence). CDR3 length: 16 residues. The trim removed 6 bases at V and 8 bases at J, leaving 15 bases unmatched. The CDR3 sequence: CASSLTGGADPQGYTF. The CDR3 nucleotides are TGTGCCAGTAGCCTGACAGGGGGCGCCGATCCCCAGGGCTACACCTTC.

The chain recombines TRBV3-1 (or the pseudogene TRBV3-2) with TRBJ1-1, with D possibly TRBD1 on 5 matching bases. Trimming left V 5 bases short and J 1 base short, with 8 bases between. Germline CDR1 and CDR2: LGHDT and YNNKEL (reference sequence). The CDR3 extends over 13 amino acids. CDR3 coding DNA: TGTGCCAGCAGCTGGACATGGAACACTGAAGCTTTCTTT. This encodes CASSWTWNTEAFF.

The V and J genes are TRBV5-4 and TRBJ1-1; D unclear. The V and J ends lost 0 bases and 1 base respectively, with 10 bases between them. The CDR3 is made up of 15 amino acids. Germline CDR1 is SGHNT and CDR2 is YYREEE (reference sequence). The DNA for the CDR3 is TGTGCCAGCAGCTTGGACGCATCCAGGAACACTGAAGCTTTCTTT. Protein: CASSLDASRNTEAFF.

This CDR3 is CASSLDPISPLHF. As DNA, the CDR3 is TGTGCCAGCAGCTTAGATCCAATCTCACCCCTCCACTTT. The V and J genes are TRBV11-2 and TRBJ1-6; D gene uncertain. Germline V lookup: CDR1 SGHAT, CDR2 FQNNGV. The CDR3 is made up of 13 amino acids. Trimming pared 0 bases from V and 10 bases from J, leaving 7 bases between. The full variable domain, with the rest looked up from reference TRBV11-2 and TRBJ1-6, is EAGVAQSPRYKIIEKRQSVAFWCNPISGHATLYWYQQILGQGPKLLIQFQNNGVVDDSQLPKDRFSAERLKGVDSTLKIQPAKLEDSAVYLCASSLDPISPLHFGNGTRLTVT.

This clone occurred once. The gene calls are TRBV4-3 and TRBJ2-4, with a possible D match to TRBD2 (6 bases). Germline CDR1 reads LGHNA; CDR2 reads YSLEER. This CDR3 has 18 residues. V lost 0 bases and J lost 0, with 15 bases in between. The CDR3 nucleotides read TGCGCCAGCAGCCAAGACTCGGGGGATCATATAGCCAAAAACATTCAGTACTTC. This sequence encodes CASSQDSGDHIAKNIQYF.

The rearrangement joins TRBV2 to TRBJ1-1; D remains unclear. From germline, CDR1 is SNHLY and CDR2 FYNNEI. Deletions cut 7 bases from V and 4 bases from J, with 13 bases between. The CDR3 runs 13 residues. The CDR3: CASNTERGTEAFF. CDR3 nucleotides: TGTGCCAGCAACACTGAAAGAGGCACTGAAGCTTTCTTT.

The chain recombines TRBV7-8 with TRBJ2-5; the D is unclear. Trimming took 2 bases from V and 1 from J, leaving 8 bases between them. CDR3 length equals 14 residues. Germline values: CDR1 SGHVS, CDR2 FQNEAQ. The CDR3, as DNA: TGTGCCAGCAGCTTAATCCGGGTCCAAGAGACCCAGTACTTC. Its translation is CASSLIRVQETQYF.

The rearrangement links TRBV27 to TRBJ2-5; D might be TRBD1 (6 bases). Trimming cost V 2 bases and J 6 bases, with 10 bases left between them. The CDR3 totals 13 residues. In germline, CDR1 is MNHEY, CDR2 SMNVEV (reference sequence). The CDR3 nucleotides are TGTGCCAGCAGTTTAGACAGGCCCAAGACCCAGTACTTC. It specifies CASSLDRPKTQYF.

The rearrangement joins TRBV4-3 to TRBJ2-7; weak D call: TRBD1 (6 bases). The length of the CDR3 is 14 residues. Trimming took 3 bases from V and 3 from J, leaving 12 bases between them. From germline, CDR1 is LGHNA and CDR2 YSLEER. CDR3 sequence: CASSQGRGNYEQYF. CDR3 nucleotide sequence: TGCGCCAGCAGCCAGGGCAGGGGCAACTACGAGCAGTACTTC.

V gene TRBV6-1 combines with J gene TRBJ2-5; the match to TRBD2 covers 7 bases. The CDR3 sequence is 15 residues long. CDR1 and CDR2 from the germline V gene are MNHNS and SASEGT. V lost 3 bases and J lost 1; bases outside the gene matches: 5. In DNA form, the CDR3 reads TGTGCCAGCAGTGACCAGCGGGACCCCCAAGAGACCCAGTACTTC. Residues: CASSDQRDPQETQYF.

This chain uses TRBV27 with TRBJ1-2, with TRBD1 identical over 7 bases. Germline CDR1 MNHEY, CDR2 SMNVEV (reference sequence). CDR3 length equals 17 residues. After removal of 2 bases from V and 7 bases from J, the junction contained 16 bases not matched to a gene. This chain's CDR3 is CASSLVRSQGVGSGYTF. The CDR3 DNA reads TGTGCCAGCAGTTTAGTACGAAGCCAGGGGGTTGGAAGTGGCTACACCTTC.

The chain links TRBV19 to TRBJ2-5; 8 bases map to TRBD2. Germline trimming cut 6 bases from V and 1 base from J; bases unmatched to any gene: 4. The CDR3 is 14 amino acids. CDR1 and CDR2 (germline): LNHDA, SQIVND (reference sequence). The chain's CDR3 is CASSTLAGQETQYF. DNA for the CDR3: TGTGCCAGTAGCACTCTAGCGGGCCAAGAGACCCAGTACTTC.

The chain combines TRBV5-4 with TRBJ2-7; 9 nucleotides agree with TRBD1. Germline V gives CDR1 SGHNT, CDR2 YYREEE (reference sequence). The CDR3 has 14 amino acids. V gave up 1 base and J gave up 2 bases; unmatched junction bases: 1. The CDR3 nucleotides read TGTGCCAGCAGCTTGACAGGGGGCACCTACGAGCAGTACTTC. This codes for CASSLTGGTYEQYF.

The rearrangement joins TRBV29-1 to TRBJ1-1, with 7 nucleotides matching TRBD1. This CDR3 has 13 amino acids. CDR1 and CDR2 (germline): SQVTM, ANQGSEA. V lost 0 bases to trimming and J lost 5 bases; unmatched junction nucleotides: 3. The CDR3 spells CSVEDQQGTEAFF. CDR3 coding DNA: TGCAGCGTTGAAGATCAACAGGGGACTGAAGCTTTCTTT. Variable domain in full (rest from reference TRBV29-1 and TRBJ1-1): SAVISQKPSRDICQRGTSLTIQCQVDSQVTMMFWYRQQPGQSLTLIATANQGSEATYESGFVIDKFPISRPNLTFSTLTVSNMSPEDSSIYLCSVEDQQGTEAFFGQGTRLTVV.

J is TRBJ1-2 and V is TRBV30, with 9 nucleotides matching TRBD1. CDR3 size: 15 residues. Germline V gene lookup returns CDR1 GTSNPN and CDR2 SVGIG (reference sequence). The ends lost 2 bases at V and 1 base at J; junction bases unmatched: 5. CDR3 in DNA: TGTGCCTGGAGTAGGGACAGGGCATTTAACTATGGCTACACCTTC. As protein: CAWSRDRAFNYGYTF.

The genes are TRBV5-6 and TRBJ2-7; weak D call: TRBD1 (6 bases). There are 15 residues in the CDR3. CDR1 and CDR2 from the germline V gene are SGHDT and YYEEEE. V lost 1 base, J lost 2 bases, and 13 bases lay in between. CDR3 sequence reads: CASSLPRGLAYEQYF. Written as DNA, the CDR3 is TGTGCCAGCAGCTTGCCCAGGGGCCTCGCCTACGAGCAGTACTTC.

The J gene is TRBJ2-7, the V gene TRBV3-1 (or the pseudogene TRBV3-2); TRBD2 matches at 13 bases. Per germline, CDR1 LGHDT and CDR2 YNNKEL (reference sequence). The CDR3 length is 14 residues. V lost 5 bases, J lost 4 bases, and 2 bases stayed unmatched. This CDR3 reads CASSGTSGAYEQYF. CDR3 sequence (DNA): TGTGCCAGCAGCGGGACTAGCGGGGCATACGAGCAGTACTTC.